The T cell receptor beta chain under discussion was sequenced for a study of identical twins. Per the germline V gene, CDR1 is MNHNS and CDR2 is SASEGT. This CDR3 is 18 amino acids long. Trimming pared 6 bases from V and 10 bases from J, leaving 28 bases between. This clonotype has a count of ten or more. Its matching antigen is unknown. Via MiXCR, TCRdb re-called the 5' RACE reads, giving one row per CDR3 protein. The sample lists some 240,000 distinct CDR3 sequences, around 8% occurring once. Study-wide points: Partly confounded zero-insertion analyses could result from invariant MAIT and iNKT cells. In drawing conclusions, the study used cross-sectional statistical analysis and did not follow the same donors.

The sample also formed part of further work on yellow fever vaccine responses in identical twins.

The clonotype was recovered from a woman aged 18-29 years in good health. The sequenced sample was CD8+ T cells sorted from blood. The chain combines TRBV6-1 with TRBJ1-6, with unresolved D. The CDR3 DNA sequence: TGTGCCAGCAGCCATCAATGGTTACCACTAGATGAGAGCTCACCCCTCCACTTT. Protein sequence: CASSHQWLPLDESSPLHF.